The clone carrying this T cell receptor beta chain showed up just once. Its antigen is currently unknown. The entry originates in a study of T-cell reconstitution after alpha-beta-depleted transplantation in children. Study-wide results and caveats: Surviving recipient T cells and thymic progenitors produced the high day-60 TCRbeta diversity seen in some patients.

This sample's TCRbeta library carried unique molecular identifier barcodes. TCRdb fed the PCR reads into MiXCR, producing one record per CDR3 protein. The table has 400,000 to 450,000 distinct CDR3 sequences, over 40% seen once. CDR3 length equals 11 residues. The V gene's germline CDR1 is GTSNPN and CDR2 SVGIG (reference sequence). The germline V and J ends were trimmed by 6 bases and 5 bases, with 11 bases remaining between them. This sequence joins TRBV30 and TRBJ2-7; D gene uncertain. The sequence derives from a girl aged 2 to 9 with aplastic anemia, due to receive a stem cell transplant. The sample here was PBMCs, taken before TCRalphabeta/CD19-depleted stem cell transplant. CDR3 nucleotide sequence: TGTGCCTGCGGAACAAGAAACGAGCAGTACTTC. Amino acid sequence: CACGTRNEQYF.